These T cell receptor beta chains were read from a single sample in a study of OX40 agonist ivuxolimab in advanced cancers. TCRdb keeps only in-frame clones here, not all; method: immunoSEQ multiplex PCR. The table shows 98,000 or so clones, with roughly nine tenths occurring only once. Sample: CD4+ or CD8+ T cells sorted from blood, taken in a trial of the OX40 agonist ivuxolimab. These receptor sequences come from an adult with an advanced solid tumor such as melanoma, head and neck, liver or kidney cancer. CDR3s include the opening cysteine and the closing phenylalanine or tryptophan. A D gene is named only where the DNA matches it firmly. Where a row states a size, it is once, few, many or the class of an expanded clone; other rows omit it.

d_gene: .
j_gene: TRBJ2-7
v_gene: TRBV11-2
abundance: .
CDR3nt: TGTGCCAGCAGCTTAGGGGTGGATGCCTACGAGCAGTACTTC
CDR3aa: CASSLGVDAYEQYF

d_gene: .
j_gene: TRBJ1-3
v_gene: TRBV7-9
abundance: .
CDR3nt: TGTGCCAGCAGCCCGAGGCAGGGAAGGTCTGGAAACACCATATATTTT
CDR3aa: CASSPRQGRSGNTIYF

d_gene: .
j_gene: TRBJ2-6
v_gene: TRBV10-3
abundance: .
CDR3nt: TGTGCCGTCCGAATCGCTGGGGCCAACGTCCTGACTTTC
CDR3aa: CAVRIAGANVLTF

d_gene: .
j_gene: TRBJ1-5
v_gene: TRBV2
abundance: .
CDR3nt: TGTGCCAGCAGTGTAGAAGGTCGTCCGGGGCCCCAGCATTTT
CDR3aa: CASSVEGRPGPQHF

d_gene: .
j_gene: TRBJ1-1
v_gene: TRBV6-6
abundance: .
CDR3nt: TGTGCCAGCATTCGAGGGATGAACACTGAAGCTTTCTTT
CDR3aa: CASIRGMNTEAFF

d_gene: TRBD2
j_gene: TRBJ2-1
v_gene: TRBV6-5
abundance: .
CDR3nt: TGTGCCAGCATAGGACTAGCGGGAAATGAGCAGTTCTTC
CDR3aa: CASIGLAGNEQFF

d_gene: .
j_gene: TRBJ1-5
v_gene: TRBV6-1
abundance: .
CDR3nt: TGTGCCAGCAGTGAAGCGGTGGGGAGGTTGGCCCAGCATTTT
CDR3aa: CASSEAVGRLAQHF

d_gene: .
j_gene: TRBJ2-3
v_gene: TRBV18
abundance: .
CDR3nt: TGTGCCAGCTCGTACGACCGGGAGTTCGGTACAGATACGCAGTATTTT
CDR3aa: CASSYDREFGTDTQYF

d_gene: .
j_gene: TRBJ1-2
v_gene: TRBV18
abundance: .
CDR3nt: TGTGCCAGCTCACCGGACCAGGCGGATAACTATGGCTACACCTTC
CDR3aa: CASSPDQADNYGYTF

d_gene: .
j_gene: TRBJ1-2
v_gene: TRBV29-1
abundance: .
CDR3nt: TGCAGCGTGGGGAGGGGTTGGGACTACACCTTC
CDR3aa: CSVGRGWDYTF

d_gene: TRBD1
j_gene: TRBJ1-4
v_gene: TRBV30
abundance: .
CDR3nt: TGTGCCTGGAGTGTCGGGACAGGGGGCCCACAAAAACTGTTTTTT
CDR3aa: CAWSVGTGGPQKLFF

d_gene: TRBD1
j_gene: TRBJ2-5
v_gene: TRBV5-4
abundance: once
CDR3nt: TGTGCCAGCAGCCTGGGACAGGGAACCCAATTGGAGACCCAGTACTTC
CDR3aa: CASSLGQGTQLETQYF

d_gene: .
j_gene: TRBJ2-2
v_gene: TRBV11-1
abundance: .
CDR3nt: TGTGCCAGCAGCTCAGGGGAGGCCGGGGAGCTGTTTTTT
CDR3aa: CASSSGEAGELFF

d_gene: TRBD1
j_gene: TRBJ2-7
v_gene: TRBV29-1
abundance: .
CDR3nt: TGCAGCGTGGGGACAGGCAGCTCCTACGAGCAGTACTTC
CDR3aa: CSVGTGSSYEQYF

d_gene: .
j_gene: TRBJ1-4
v_gene: TRBV10-3
abundance: once
CDR3nt: TGTGCCATCAGTGAGCGCGGCCAGGGCCTGGGTAGTGAAAAACTGTTTTTT
CDR3aa: CAISERGQGLGSEKLFF

d_gene: .
j_gene: TRBJ2-5
v_gene: TRBV19
abundance: .
CDR3nt: TGTGCCAGTAACTCGGCGGGGAGAGAGACCCAGTACTTC
CDR3aa: CASNSAGRETQYF